These T cell receptor beta chains were read from a single sample in a study of a mutant IDH1 vaccine in newly diagnosed glioma. These TCRs are of unknown antigen specificity. Here immunoSEQ multiplex PCR was the method, and the copy in TCRdb shows in-frame clones only, minus some. The repertoire has about 32,000 clones, about 78% of them found once; the top ten carry approximately 24%. Specimen: PBMCs, collected from a glioma patient whose treatment included an IDH1 peptide vaccine. The receptors derive from a man aged 30 to 39 with glioma. CDR3s include the opening cysteine and the closing phenylalanine or tryptophan. D genes are given only for firm matches. Size is stated for part of the rows, as once, few or many counts, or as a class when the clone is expanded.

>TRBJ1-5|TRBV30|NA|NA
CAWSETVGNQPQHF
TGTGCCTGGAGTGAGACAGTGGGGAATCAGCCCCAGCATTTT
>TRBJ2-1|TRBV5-4|TRBD1|NA
CASSLDTGAGNEQFF
TGTGCCAGCAGCTTGGATACAGGGGCAGGCAATGAGCAGTTCTTC
>TRBJ2-6|TRBV9|TRBD1|NA
CASSVAGQGSGANVLTF
TGTGCCAGCAGCGTAGCCGGACAGGGCTCTGGGGCCAACGTCCTGACTTTC
>TRBJ1-5|TRBV30|NA|few
CAWSSPPSVNQPQHF
TGTGCCTGGAGTTCTCCACCTTCGGTCAATCAGCCCCAGCATTTT
>TRBJ1-3|TRBV29-1|NA|NA
CSVRAGSGNTIYF
TGCAGCGTCAGGGCAGGTTCTGGAAACACCATATATTTT
>TRBJ1-1|TRBV6-4|NA|NA
CASSVKENTEAFF
TGTGCCAGCAGTGTAAAAGAGAACACTGAAGCTTTCTTT
>TRBJ1-1|TRBV5-1|TRBD1|few
CASSLRQGGNTEAFF
TGCGCCAGCAGCTTAAGACAGGGAGGGAACACTGAAGCTTTCTTT
>TRBJ2-1|TRBV30|NA|NA
CAWSPGYGDNEQFF
TGTGCCTGGAGCCCGGGGTACGGTGACAATGAGCAGTTCTTC
>TRBJ2-7|TRBV2|NA|NA
CASSVNSYEQYF
TGTGCCAGCAGTGTGAACTCCTACGAGCAGTACTTC
>TRBJ1-5|TRBV30|NA|NA
CAWSVTNSNQPQHF
TGTGCCTGGAGTGTAACCAATAGCAATCAGCCCCAGCATTTT
>TRBJ2-7|TRBV28|TRBD1|NA
CAMGFGTGGDYEQYF
TGTGCCATGGGGTTCGGGACAGGGGGGGACTACGAGCAGTACTTC
>TRBJ2-7|TRBV4-3|TRBD2|NA
CASSQDVTSGTYF
TGCGCCAGCAGCCAAGATGTGACTAGCGGGACCTACTTC
>TRBJ2-6|TRBV5-1|TRBD1|NA
CASSYFGTGGTNVLTF
TGCGCCAGCAGCTATTTCGGGACAGGGGGAACCAACGTCCTGACTTTC
>TRBJ1-3|TRBV30|NA|NA
CAWSVFGVSGNTIYF
TGTGCCTGGAGCGTATTTGGGGTTAGTGGAAACACCATATATTTT
>TRBJ1-1|TRBV19|NA|few
CASRQGGRMNTEAFF
TGTGCCAGTCGGCAGGGTGGTCGGATGAACACTGAAGCTTTCTTT
>TRBJ1-5|TRBV5-4|NA|NA
CASSFQDQPQHF
TGTGCCAGCAGCTTCCAGGATCAGCCCCAGCATTTT
>TRBJ1-1|TRBV2|NA|NA
CASSEKAMNTEAFF
TGTGCCAGCAGTGAAAAGGCCATGAACACTGAAGCTTTCTTT
>TRBJ2-3|TRBV6-6|TRBD2|NA
CASRKIAGGTDTQYF
TGTGCCAGCAGAAAAATAGCGGGAGGGACGGATACGCAGTATTTT
>TRBJ2-1|TRBV5-4|TRBD1|few
CASSADRDYNEQFF
TGTGCCAGCAGCGCGGACAGGGACTACAATGAGCAGTTCTTC
>TRBJ1-1|TRBV30|NA|NA
CAWTGPAAEAFF
TGTGCCTGGACAGGGCCCGCTGCTGAAGCTTTCTTT
>TRBJ2-7|TRBV5-1|TRBD2|NA
CASSLVPSGETNYEQYF
TGCGCCAGCAGCTTGGTTCCTAGCGGGGAGACTAACTACGAGCAGTACTTC
>TRBJ2-3|TRBV6-1|TRBD2|NA
CAGASGGHLDTQYF
TGTGCCGGGGCTAGCGGGGGGCATTTGGATACGCAGTATTTT
>TRBJ1-2|TRBV4-2|NA|once
CASSQDGGRLGGYTF
TGTGCCAGCAGCCAAGATGGTGGGCGGCTGGGGGGCTACACCTTC
>TRBJ1-2|TRBV16|TRBD1|NA
CASSLVGTDNYGYTF
TGTGCCAGCAGCCTAGTTGGGACAGACAATTATGGCTACACCTTC
>TRBJ1-2|TRBV6-1|TRBD1|NA
CASSEAQRGRSYGYTF
TGTGCCAGCAGTGAAGCGCAGAGGGGGCGCAGCTATGGCTACACCTTC
>TRBJ2-7|TRBV15|NA|NA
CATSRDSYGYEQYF
TGTGCCACCAGCAGAGATTCATATGGCTACGAGCAGTACTTC
>TRBJ1-3|TRBV6-5|NA|few
CASSTWNQENTIYF
TGTGCCAGCAGTACTTGGAATCAGGAAAACACCATATATTTT
>TRBJ1-5|TRBV4-2|NA|few
CASSQDRELNQPQHF
TGTGCCAGCAGCCAAGATCGGGAATTAAATCAGCCCCAGCATTTT
>TRBJ2-3|TRBV25-1|TRBD2|NA
CASSVAGDTQYF
TGTGCCAGCAGCGTAGCGGGAGATACGCAGTATTTT
>TRBJ2-1|TRBV7-6|TRBD1|NA
CASSLGDRDVYNEQFF
TGTGCCAGCAGCCTGGGGGACAGGGATGTCTACAATGAGCAGTTCTTC
>TRBJ1-6|TRBV25-1|NA|NA
CASSDPGRSSYNSPLHF
TGTGCCAGCAGTGACCCGGGGCGTAGCTCCTATAATTCACCCCTCCACTTT